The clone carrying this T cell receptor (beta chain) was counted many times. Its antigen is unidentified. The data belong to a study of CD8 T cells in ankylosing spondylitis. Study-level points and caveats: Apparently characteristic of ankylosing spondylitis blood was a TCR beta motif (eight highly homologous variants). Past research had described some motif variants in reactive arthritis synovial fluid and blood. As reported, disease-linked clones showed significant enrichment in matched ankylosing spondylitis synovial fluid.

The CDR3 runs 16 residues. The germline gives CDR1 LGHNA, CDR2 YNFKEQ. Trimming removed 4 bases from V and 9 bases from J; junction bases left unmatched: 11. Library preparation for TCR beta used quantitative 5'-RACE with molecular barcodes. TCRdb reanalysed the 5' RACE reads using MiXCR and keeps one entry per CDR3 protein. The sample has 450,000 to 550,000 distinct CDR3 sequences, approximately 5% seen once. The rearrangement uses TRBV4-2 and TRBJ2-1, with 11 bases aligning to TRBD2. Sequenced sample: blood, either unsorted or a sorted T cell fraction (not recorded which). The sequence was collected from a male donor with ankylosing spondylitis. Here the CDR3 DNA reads TGTGCCAGCAGCCCCGAAGGAACTAGCGGGAGAGGTGAGCAGTTCTTC. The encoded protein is CASSPEGTSGRGEQFF.